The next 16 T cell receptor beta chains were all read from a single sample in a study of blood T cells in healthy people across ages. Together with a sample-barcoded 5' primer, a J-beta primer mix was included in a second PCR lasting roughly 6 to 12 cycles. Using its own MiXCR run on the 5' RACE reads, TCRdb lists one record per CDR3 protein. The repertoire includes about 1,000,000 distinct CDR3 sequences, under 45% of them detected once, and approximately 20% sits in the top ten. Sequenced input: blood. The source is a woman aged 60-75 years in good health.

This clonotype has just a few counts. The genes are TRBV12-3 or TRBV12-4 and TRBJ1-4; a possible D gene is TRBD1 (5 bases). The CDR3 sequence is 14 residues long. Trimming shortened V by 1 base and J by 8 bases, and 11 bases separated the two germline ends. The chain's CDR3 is CASSLGRVREKLFF. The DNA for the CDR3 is TGTGCCAGCAGTTTAGGCAGGGTGAGGGAAAAACTGTTTTTT.

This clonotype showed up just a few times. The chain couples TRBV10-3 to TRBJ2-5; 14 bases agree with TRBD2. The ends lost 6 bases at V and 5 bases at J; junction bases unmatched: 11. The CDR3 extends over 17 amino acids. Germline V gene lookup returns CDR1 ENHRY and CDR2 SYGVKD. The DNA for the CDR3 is TGTGCCATCAGCGCGGGACTAGCGGGAGATCAAGGGGAGACCCAGTACTTC. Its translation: CAISAGLAGDQGETQYF.

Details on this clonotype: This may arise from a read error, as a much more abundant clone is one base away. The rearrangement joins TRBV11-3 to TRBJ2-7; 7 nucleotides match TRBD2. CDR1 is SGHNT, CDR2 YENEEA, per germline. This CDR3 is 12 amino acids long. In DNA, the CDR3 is TGTGCCAGCAGCGGCGGGAGTTACGAGCGGTACTTC. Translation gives CASSGGSYERYF.

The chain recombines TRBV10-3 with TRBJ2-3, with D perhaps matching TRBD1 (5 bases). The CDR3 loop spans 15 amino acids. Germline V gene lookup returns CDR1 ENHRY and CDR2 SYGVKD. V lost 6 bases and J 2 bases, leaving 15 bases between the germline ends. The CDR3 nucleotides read TGTGCCATCAGGAACTTAGGGGCCCCCACAGATACGCAGTATTTT. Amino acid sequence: CAIRNLGAPTDTQYF.

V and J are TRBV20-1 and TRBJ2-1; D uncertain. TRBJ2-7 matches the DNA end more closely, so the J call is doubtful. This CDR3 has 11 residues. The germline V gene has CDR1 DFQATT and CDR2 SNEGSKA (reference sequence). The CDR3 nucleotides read TGCAGTGGAGGACGTTACAATGAGCAGTACTTC. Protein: CSGGRYNEQYF.

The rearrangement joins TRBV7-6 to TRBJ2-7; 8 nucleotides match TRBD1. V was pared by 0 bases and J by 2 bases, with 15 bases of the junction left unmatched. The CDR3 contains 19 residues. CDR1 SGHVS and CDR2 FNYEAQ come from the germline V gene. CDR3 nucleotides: TGTGCCAGCAGCTTAGCGAGGCCCGTCCCACAGGGGGTTCCCTACGAGCAGTACTTC. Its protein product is CASSLARPVPQGVPYEQYF.

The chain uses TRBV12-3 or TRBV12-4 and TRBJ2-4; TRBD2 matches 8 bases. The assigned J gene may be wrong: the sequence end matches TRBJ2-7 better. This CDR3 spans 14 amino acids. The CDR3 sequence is CASSLPGAGGEQYF. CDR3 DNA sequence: TGTGCCAGCAGTTTACCGGGGGCGGGAGGCGAGCAGTACTTC.

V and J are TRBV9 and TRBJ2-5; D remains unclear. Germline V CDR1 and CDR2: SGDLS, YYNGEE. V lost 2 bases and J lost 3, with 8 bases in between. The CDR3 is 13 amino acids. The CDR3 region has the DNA TGTGCCAGCAGCGTCCAGGAAAAAGAGACCCAGTACTTC. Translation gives CASSVQEKETQYF.

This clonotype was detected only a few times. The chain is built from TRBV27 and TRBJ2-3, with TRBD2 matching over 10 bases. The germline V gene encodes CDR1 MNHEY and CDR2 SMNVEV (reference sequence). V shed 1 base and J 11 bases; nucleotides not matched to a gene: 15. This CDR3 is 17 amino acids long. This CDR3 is CASSLLGRTSGYTWQYF. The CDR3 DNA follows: TGTGCCAGCAGTTTATTGGGGCGGACTAGCGGATATACGTGGCAGTATTTT.

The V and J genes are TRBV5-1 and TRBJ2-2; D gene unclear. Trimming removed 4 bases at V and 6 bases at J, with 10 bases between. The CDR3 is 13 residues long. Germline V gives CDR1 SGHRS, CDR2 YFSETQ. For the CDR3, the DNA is TGCGCCAGCAGCCCCCTTCTCGCCGGGGAGCTGTTTTTT. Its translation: CASSPLLAGELFF.

The CDR3 reads CSATVPGQGNEQFF. The DNA for the CDR3 is TGCAGTGCTACCGTCCCGGGACAGGGCAATGAGCAGTTCTTC. The chain uses TRBV20-1 and TRBJ2-1, with TRBD1 matching 9 bases. Germline assignment: CDR1 DFQATT and CDR2 SNEGSKA (reference sequence). This CDR3 contains 14 residues. J lost 6 bases, V lost 4 bases, and 7 bases had no gene match.

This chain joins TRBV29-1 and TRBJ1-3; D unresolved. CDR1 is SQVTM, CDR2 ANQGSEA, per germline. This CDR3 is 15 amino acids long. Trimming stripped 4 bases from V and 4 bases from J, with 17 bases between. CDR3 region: CSVAAWAGLGNTIYF. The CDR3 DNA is TGCAGCGTTGCTGCCTGGGCCGGGTTGGGAAACACCATATATTTT. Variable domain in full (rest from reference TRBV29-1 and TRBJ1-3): SAVISQKPSRDICQRGTSLTIQCQVDSQVTMMFWYRQQPGQSLTLIATANQGSEATYESGFVIDKFPISRPNLTFSTLTVSNMSPEDSSIYLCSVAAWAGLGNTIYFGEGSWLTVV.

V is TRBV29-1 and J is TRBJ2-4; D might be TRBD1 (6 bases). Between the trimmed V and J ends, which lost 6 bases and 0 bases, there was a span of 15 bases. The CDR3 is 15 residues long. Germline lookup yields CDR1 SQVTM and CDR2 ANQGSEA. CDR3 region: CSVENRVLAKNIQYF. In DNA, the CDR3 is TGCAGCGTGGAAAACAGGGTTCTAGCCAAAAACATTCAGTACTTC.

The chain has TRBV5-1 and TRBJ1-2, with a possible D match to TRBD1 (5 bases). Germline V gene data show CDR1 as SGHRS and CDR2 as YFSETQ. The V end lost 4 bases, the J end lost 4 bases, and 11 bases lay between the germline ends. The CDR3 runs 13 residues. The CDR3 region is CASSVDSVYGYTF. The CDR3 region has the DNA TGCGCCAGCAGCGTCGACAGTGTCTATGGCTACACCTTC.

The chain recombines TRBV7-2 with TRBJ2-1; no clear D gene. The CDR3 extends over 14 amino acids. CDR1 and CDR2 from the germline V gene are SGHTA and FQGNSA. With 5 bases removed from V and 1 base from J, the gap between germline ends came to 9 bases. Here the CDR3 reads CASSLSPSYNEQFF. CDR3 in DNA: TGTGCCAGCAGCCTTTCCCCTTCCTACAATGAGCAGTTCTTC.

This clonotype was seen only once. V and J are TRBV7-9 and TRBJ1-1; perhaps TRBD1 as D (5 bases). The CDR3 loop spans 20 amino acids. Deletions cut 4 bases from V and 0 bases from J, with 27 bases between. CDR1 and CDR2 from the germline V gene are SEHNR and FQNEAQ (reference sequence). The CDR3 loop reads CASSSNRGDLLQIMNTEAFF. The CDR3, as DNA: TGTGCCAGCAGCTCAAACCGGGGGGATTTGCTACAGATCATGAACACTGAAGCTTTCTTT.